A selection of T cell receptor beta chains follows, all from one sample in a study of type 1 regulatory T cells. TCRdb ran MiXCR on the reads and lists one entry per CDR3 protein. The table includes 24,000 or so distinct CDR3 sequences, around 47% detected once. Antigens for these TCRs are unknown. Material for sequencing was cultured T cells, either the whole culture or a sorted T cell fraction (not recorded which). The receptors shown here come from a human donor in good health. Each CDR3 is given with its conserved first and last residue. The D gene is left open where the match is weak. Clone size, where shown, is once, few, many, or a class for clones that have expanded.

TRBV30	few	TRBJ1-1	NA	TGTGCCTGGAGTACTTGGAACACTGAAGCTTTCTTT	CAWSTWNTEAFF
TRBV2	NA	TRBJ1-5	TRBD1	TGTGCCAGCAGGGACCGGGACAGGGGACAGCCCCAGCATTTT	CASRDRDRGQPQHF
TRBV4-3	NA	TRBJ1-5	NA	TGTGCCAGCAGCCAAACCGGGACGAGTCAGCCCCAGCATTTT	CASSQTGTSQPQHF
TRBV25-1	few	TRBJ2-1	NA	TGTGCCAGCAGTCGGCAGGGGTACTACAATGAGCAGTTCTTC	CASSRQGYYNEQFF
TRBV5-6	NA	TRBJ1-5	NA	TGTGCCAGCAGCTTGCAGGGTGGTAGCAATCAGCCCCAGCATTTT	CASSLQGGSNQPQHF
TRBV7-8	NA	TRBJ1-1	TRBD1	TGTGCCAGCAGCTTGGGACAGATCTCGAACACTGAAGCTTTCTTT	CASSLGQISNTEAFF
TRBV6-5	few	TRBJ1-2	NA	TGTGCCAGCAGTTACTCGGGACGCAGACTCTATGGCTACACCTTC	CASSYSGRRLYGYTF
TRBV5-1	few	TRBJ2-7	TRBD1	TGCGCCAGCAGGACAGGGACAGGGTATTCGTCCGAGCAGTACTTC	CASRTGTGYSSEQYF
TRBV14	NA	TRBJ2-7	NA	TGTGCCAGCAGCCAACGCAGATACGAGCAGTACTTC	CASSQRRYEQYF
TRBV6-5	medium-sized	TRBJ2-7	TRBD1	TGTGCCAGCAGCCCCCGGGACAGGTTATCCTACGAGCAGTACTTC	CASSPRDRLSYEQYF
TRBV11-2	few	TRBJ1-2	TRBD1	TGTGCCAGCAGAAAACCCGGGACAGGGGCCGGCTACACCTTC	CASRKPGTGAGYTF
TRBV7-8	few	TRBJ1-1	NA	TGTGCCAGCATTCGGACCGTGGGCAACACTGAAGCTTTCTTT	CASIRTVGNTEAFF
TRBV6-6	medium-sized	TRBJ1-2	TRBD1	TGTGCCAGCAGTTACGGGACAGGGGGATATGGCTACACCTTC	CASSYGTGGYGYTF
TRBV20-1	NA	TRBJ1-5	NA	TGCAGTGCTAGAGGCAAAAATCAGCCCCAGCATTTT	CSARGKNQPQHF
TRBV5-6	NA	TRBJ2-7	NA	TGTGCCAGCAGCTTGTGGGGTGCCTACGAGCAGTACTTC	CASSLWGAYEQYF
TRBV20-1	many	TRBJ1-2	NA	TGCAGTGCTAGAATTCGGGGAGGCTACACCTTC	CSARIRGGYTF
TRBV5-1	NA	TRBJ1-1	NA	TGCGCCAGCAGCCAAGGATACCGAGGGCAGGGACCAAACACTGAAGCTTTCTTT	CASSQGYRGQGPNTEAFF
TRBV6-6	medium-sized	TRBJ2-2	NA	TGTGCCAGCAGTCCCTTCACCGGGGAGCTGTTTTTT	CASSPFTGELFF
TRBV21-1	NA	TRBJ1-5	NA	TGTGCCAGCAGCAAAGGGCTGAAGGGTAGCCCCGGTCGGTATAGCAATCAGCCCCAGCATTTT	CASSKGLKGSPGRYSNQPQHF
TRBV2	NA	TRBJ2-3	TRBD2	TGTGCCAGCAGTGGGAGACTAGCGGGGGTAGATACGCGGTATTTT	CASSGRLAGVDTRYF
TRBV5-4	NA	TRBJ2-1	NA	TGTGCCAGTAGCAGGCCGGGAGTTCGGCAGTTCTTC	CASSRPGVRQFF
TRBV20-1	NA	TRBJ1-2	TRBD1	TGCAGTGCTAAGTCGTGGGACAGGGCGGGTGGTGGCTACACCTTC	CSAKSWDRAGGGYTF
TRBV18	NA	TRBJ1-1	TRBD1	TGTGCCAGCTCACCGCGGGACAGGGGGATGCACACTGAAGCTTTCTTT	CASSPRDRGMHTEAFF
TRBV2	few	TRBJ1-5	NA	TGTGCCAGCAAGATGGGGTCCCAGCCCCAGCATTTT	CASKMGSQPQHF
TRBV10-3	few	TRBJ2-1	NA	TGTGCCATCAGTGGGCTTCCCGTCAATGAGCAGTTCTTC	CAISGLPVNEQFF
TRBV28	NA	TRBJ1-6	TRBD1	TGTGCCAGCCTTTCATACTCACAGGGGGCGCATTCACCCCTCCACTTT	CASLSYSQGAHSPLHF